The 22 T cell receptor beta chains presented below share a single source sample, sequenced in a study of human T cells and chemical hapten exposure. In TCRdb, the RACE reads were re-called with MiXCR into one record per CDR3 protein. The table records some 80,000 distinct CDR3 sequences, around 10% of them present only once. The time point is: patch test 1, 2 weeks after DPC sensitization. The treatment: therapeutic diphenylcyclopropenone sensitization with weekly scalp DPC. The material sequenced was whole blood, taken in connection with sensitization to the hapten diphenylcyclopropenone (DPC). These receptors came from a woman aged 50 to 60 with alopecia areata. Some clones in this sample may be carry-over from other donors' samples.

In its sample, this clonotype was seen many times. The chain is built from TRBV18 and TRBJ1-1, with a tentative D call TRBD1 (5 bases). The ends were cut back, 2 bases at V and 0 bases at J, with 7 bases in the middle. The V gene's germline CDR1 is KGHSH and CDR2 LQKENI. The CDR3 is 14 residues long. The CDR3 DNA reads TGTGCCAGCTCACCAGACAGATTGAACACTGAAGCTTTCTTT. Encoded protein: CASSPDRLNTEAFF.

This rearrangement joins TRBV4-3 to TRBJ2-5; D not resolved. Germline CDR1 and CDR2: LGHNA and YSLEER. This CDR3 has 16 residues. Between the trimmed V and J ends, which lost 1 base and 5 bases, there was a span of 17 bases. CDR3: CASSQGLMSSYETQYF. The CDR3 coding sequence is TGCGCCAGCAGCCAAGGTCTAATGTCTAGTTATGAGACCCAGTACTTC.

The sample holds a few counts of this clonotype. V is TRBV9 and J is TRBJ2-3; tentative D call: TRBD2 (5 bases). Per germline, CDR1 SGDLS and CDR2 YYNGEE. Trimming left V 5 bases short and J 5 bases short, with 21 bases between. The CDR3 extends over 16 amino acids. Written as DNA, the CDR3 is TGTGCCAGCAGTCGAGGGTTCCGAGGGCATGTAGATACGCAGTATTTT. It codes for CASSRGFRGHVDTQYF.

The chain links TRBV20-1 to TRBJ2-7; tentatively, D is TRBD2 (5 bases). Per the germline V gene, CDR1 is DFQATT and CDR2 is SNEGSKA (reference sequence). The CDR3 consists of 13 residues. Trimming stripped 3 bases from V and 0 bases from J, with 9 bases between. CDR3 sequence: CSASPSISYEQYF. In DNA, the CDR3 is TGCAGTGCTAGTCCTAGCATCTCCTACGAGCAGTACTTC.

This clonotype was observed once. This could be a read error, since a much larger clone is one nucleotide away. The chain is built from TRBV7-8 and TRBJ2-4; 7 bases are shared with TRBD1. The CDR3 is made up of 16 amino acids. The ends lost 3 bases at V and 0 bases at J; junction bases unmatched: 5. The germline CDR1 and CDR2 sequences are SGHVS and FQNEAQ. The CDR3 sequence: CASSLTGPLAKNIQYF. DNA for the CDR3: TGTGCCAGCAGCTTGACAGGGCCTTTAGCCAAAAACATTCAGTACTTC.

This chain links TRBV5-6 with TRBJ1-1; the D gene is possibly TRBD1 (5 bases). The germline V gene encodes CDR1 SGHDT and CDR2 YYEEEE. Trimming pared 6 bases from V and 0 bases from J, leaving 15 bases between. The CDR3 consists of 15 residues. The CDR3 is CASTGRGGVNTEAFF. In DNA form, the CDR3 reads TGTGCCAGCACGGGCCGGGGCGGCGTGAACACTGAAGCTTTCTTT.

This clonotype was recorded a few times. The genes are TRBV2 and TRBJ2-6; perhaps TRBD2 as D (5 bases). This CDR3 comprises 15 residues. Germline V gives CDR1 SNHLY, CDR2 FYNNEI. V was clipped by 4 bases and J by 2 bases, with 9 bases between them. CDR3 nucleotide sequence: TGTGCCAGCAGTGCCGAGGGAACTGGGGCCAACGTCCTGACTTTC. Encoded protein: CASSAEGTGANVLTF. Full variable domain (remainder filled in from reference TRBV2 and TRBJ2-6): EPEVTQTPSHQVTQMGQEVILRCVPISNHLYFYWYRQILGQKVEFLVSFYNNEISEKSEIFDDQFSVERPDGSNFTLKIRSTKLEDSAMYFCASSAEGTGANVLTFGAGSRLTVL.

In DNA form, the CDR3 reads TGTGCAACGGAAGGGCGCCGGGACAATGAGCAGTTCTTC. It encodes CATEGRRDNEQFF. The chain links TRBV30 to TRBJ2-1, with D hard to call. Germline V gives CDR1 GTSNPN, CDR2 SVGIG (reference sequence). The CDR3 has 13 residues.

The V gene is TRBV20-1, the J gene TRBJ2-7, with TRBD2 identical over 9 bases. This CDR3 contains 13 residues. V lost 3 bases to trimming and J lost 2 bases; unmatched junction nucleotides: 2. From germline, CDR1 is DFQATT and CDR2 SNEGSKA (reference sequence). DNA of the CDR3: TGCAGTGCTAGTGGCGGGGGGGCCTACGAGCAGTACTTC. Amino acids: CSASGGGAYEQYF.

The rearrangement links TRBV6-1 to TRBJ2-7; tentative D call: TRBD1 (6 bases). The V gene lost 10 bases and the J gene lost 6 bases, with 22 bases spanning the gap. CDR1 and CDR2 from the germline V gene are MNHNS and SASEGT. The CDR3 spans 14 residues. The CDR3 DNA is TGTGCCACCACGGTGTCAGGGGAATTGATCGAGCAGTACTTC. It yields the protein CATTVSGELIEQYF.

Ten or more counts support this clonotype. The rearrangement links TRBV12-3 or TRBV12-4 to TRBJ1-6, with TRBD1 matching 10 bases. The CDR3 has 14 amino acids. Trimming cost V 3 bases and J 10 bases; bases outside gene matches: 3. CDR3 in amino acids: CASSFGTGESPLHF. The CDR3 DNA sequence: TGTGCCAGCAGTTTCGGGACAGGGGAATCACCCCTCCACTTT.

In its sample, this clonotype was seen many times. V and J are TRBV2 and TRBJ2-6, with D perhaps being TRBD1 or TRBD2 (5 bases each). There are 14 residues in the CDR3. The V gene lost 7 bases and the J gene lost 3 bases, with 10 bases spanning the gap. CDR1 is SNHLY and CDR2 is FYNNEI in the germline V gene. The CDR3 here is CASTGTRGANVLTF. CDR3 nucleotides: TGTGCCAGCACAGGGACGCGTGGGGCCAACGTCCTGACTTTC.

At least ten counts were recorded for this clonotype. This chain uses TRBV28 with TRBJ2-3; TRBD2 matches at 12 bases. Germline lookup yields CDR1 MDHEN and CDR2 SYDVKM. After removal of 7 bases from V and 3 bases from J, the junction contained 17 bases not matched to a gene. This CDR3 is built from 19 residues. The CDR3, as DNA: TGTGCCAGCACCCCTTTGAAGGGCTCGACTAGCGGGAGAACAGATACGCAGTATTTT. The encoded protein is CASTPLKGSTSGRTDTQYF.

The chain recombines TRBV6-5 with TRBJ2-2, with D perhaps TRBD1 (6 bases). The CDR3 runs to 13 residues. Germline V gives CDR1 MNHEY, CDR2 SVGAGI. Trimming left V 5 bases short and J 6 bases short, with 10 bases between. As DNA, the CDR3 is TGTGCCAGCAGTAAACAGGGAGCCGGGGAGCTGTTTTTT. The encoded protein is CASSKQGAGELFF.

The chain recombines TRBV29-1 with TRBJ1-1; D is unclear. Germline assignment: CDR1 SQVTM and CDR2 ANQGSEA. This CDR3 is 12 amino acids long. Trimming removed 3 bases at V and 0 bases at J, with 5 bases between. The DNA of the CDR3 is TGCAGCGTTGAGTCAGTGAACACTGAAGCTTTCTTT. This encodes CSVESVNTEAFF.

This clonotype appeared many times. The DNA for the CDR3 is TGCAGCGCAGGTGACAGTTCCTACGAGCAGTACTTC. It translates to CSAGDSSYEQYF. The rearrangement links TRBV29-1 to TRBJ2-7; weak D call: TRBD1 (5 bases). The V gene lost 7 bases and the J gene lost 1 base, with 11 bases spanning the gap. CDR3 length equals 12 residues. CDR1 SQVTM and CDR2 ANQGSEA come from the germline V gene.

The J gene is TRBJ2-7, the V gene TRBV7-2; no firm D call. Germline V lookup: CDR1 SGHTA, CDR2 FQGNSA. The CDR3 totals 14 residues. Trimming pared 3 bases from V and 2 bases from J, leaving 11 bases between. As DNA, the CDR3 is TGTGCCAGCAGCTTGAGGCAGTCAACCTACGAGCAGTACTTC. Protein sequence: CASSLRQSTYEQYF. Using reference TRBV7-2 and TRBJ2-7 for the parts outside the CDR3, the full variable domain is GAGVSQSPSNKVTEKGKDVELRCDPISGHTALYWYRQSLGQGLEFLIYFQGNSAPDKSGLPSDRFSAERTGGSVSTLTIQRTQQEDSAVYLCASSLRQSTYEQYFGPGTRLTVT.

This clonotype was detected many times. The chain combines TRBV12-3 or TRBV12-4 with TRBJ1-3; no definite D call. The CDR3 length is 14 residues. V gave up 2 bases and J gave up 7 bases, with 12 bases separating them. This CDR3 reads CASSLILLANTIYF. DNA for the CDR3: TGTGCCAGCAGTTTAATCTTGTTGGCGAACACCATATATTTT.

The J gene is TRBJ2-2, the V gene TRBV7-2, with TRBD2 identical over 9 bases. Trimming removed 6 bases from V and 6 bases from J; junction bases left unmatched: 8. The CDR3 is made up of 15 amino acids. The germline gives CDR1 SGHTA, CDR2 FQGNSA. The CDR3: CASSFGLALAGELFF. CDR3 bases: TGTGCCAGCAGTTTCGGACTAGCGCTGGCCGGGGAGCTGTTTTTT.

This clonotype was picked up many times. The V call is TRBV7-9, the J call TRBJ2-1; D gene ambiguous. Germline V gene data show CDR1 as SEHNR and CDR2 as FQNEAQ (reference sequence). This CDR3 has 16 amino acids. V was cut by 2 bases and J by 1 base, with 12 bases left in between. CDR3 nucleotides: TGTGCCAGCAGCTTATCCCTTTTAGGTTCCTACAATGAGCAGTTCTTC. Translated: CASSLSLLGSYNEQFF. Full variable domain (rest looked up from reference TRBV7-9 and TRBJ2-1): DTGVSQNPRHKITKRGQNVTFRCDPISEHNRLYWYRQTLGQGPEFLTYFQNEAQLEKSRLLSDRFSAERPKGSFSTLEIQRTEQGDSAMYLCASSLSLLGSYNEQFFGPGTRLTVL.

The CDR3: CARLVGGAPNYGYTF. The CDR3, as DNA: TGTGCCAGACTCGTCGGGGGGGCGCCTAACTATGGCTACACCTTC. J is TRBJ1-2 and V is TRBV19, with D perhaps TRBD1 (6 bases). Trimming took 9 bases from V and 0 from J, leaving 17 bases between them. Germline CDR1 and CDR2: LNHDA and SQIVND (reference sequence). The CDR3 length is 15 residues.

This clonotype was recorded many times. CDR3 sequence: CASSDYRADTGELFF. The CDR3 DNA reads as TGTGCCAGCAGTGATTACAGGGCGGACACCGGGGAGCTGTTTTTT. The gene calls are TRBV25-1 and TRBJ2-2, with D tentatively TRBD1 (6 bases). Germline lookup yields CDR1 MGHDK and CDR2 SYGVNS. The V gene lost 3 bases and the J gene lost 3 bases, with 11 bases spanning the gap. The CDR3 totals 15 residues.